Each of the 26 T cell receptor beta chains below was sequenced from the same sample in a study of OX40 agonist ivuxolimab in advanced cancers. Some clones are missing from TCRdb's copy, which holds only in-frame ones; the method was immunoSEQ multiplex PCR. The top ten hold over 1.3% of the sample, which has 95,000 to 100,000 clones, about 79% seen once. The source was CD4+ or CD8+ T cells sorted from blood, collected in a trial of the OX40 agonist ivuxolimab. The receptor set was obtained from an adult with an advanced solid tumor such as melanoma, head and neck, liver or kidney cancer.

The chain joins TRBV2 to TRBJ2-5; D is unclear. Germline V lookup: CDR1 SNHLY, CDR2 FYNNEI. The CDR3 totals 14 residues. Trimming stripped 5 bases from V and 2 bases from J, with 12 bases between. The CDR3 region is CASSIRGPQETQYF. The CDR3 coding sequence is TGTGCCAGCAGTATCCGCGGACCGCAAGAGACCCAGTACTTC. The full variable domain, rest sourced from reference TRBV2 and TRBJ2-5, is EPEVTQTPSHQVTQMGQEVILRCVPISNHLYFYWYRQILGQKVEFLVSFYNNEISEKSEIFDDQFSVERPDGSNFTLKIRSTKLEDSAMYFCASSIRGPQETQYFGPGTRLLVL.

This clone turned up a few times. The chain recombines TRBV28 with TRBJ1-2; D gene uncertain. The CDR3 has 10 residues. V was trimmed by 2 bases and J by 6 bases, leaving 1 base between them. From germline, CDR1 is MDHEN and CDR2 SYDVKM. CDR3 sequence reads: CASSLHGYTF. The CDR3 DNA sequence: TGTGCCAGCAGTTTACATGGCTACACCTTC.

The chain recombines TRBV4-1 with TRBJ1-2; perhaps TRBD1 as D (6 bases). The CDR3 covers 16 residues. V lost 5 bases and J 2 bases, leaving 18 bases between the germline ends. The germline V gene has CDR1 MGHRA and CDR2 YSYEKL. The CDR3 DNA is TGCGCCAGCAGCTCGCTTGGAACAGGGAGCAACTATGGCTACACCTTC. This codes for CASSSLGTGSNYGYTF.

The chain is built from TRBV7-8 and TRBJ1-4, with 7 bases aligning to TRBD1. Germline assignment: CDR1 SGHVS and CDR2 FQNEAQ. The junction had 8 bases not matched to a gene; V was cut back by 5 bases and J by 5 bases. This CDR3 is built from 15 residues. This CDR3 reads CASSRGQVMNEKLFF. CDR3 nucleotides: TGTGCCAGCAGCAGAGGACAGGTTATGAATGAAAAACTGTTTTTT. Supplemented by reference TRBV7-8 and TRBJ1-4, the full variable domain reads GAGVSQSPRYKVAKRGQDVALRCDPISGHVSLFWYQQALGQGPEFLTYFQNEAQLDKSGLPSDRFFAERPEGSVSTLKIQRTQQEDSAVYLCASSRGQVMNEKLFFGSGTQLSVL.

The genes are TRBV9 and TRBJ2-7; D not certain. CDR1 and CDR2 from the germline V gene are SGDLS and YYNGEE. This CDR3 is built from 15 residues. The V gene lost 4 bases and the J gene lost 6 bases, with 20 bases spanning the gap. The CDR3 DNA reads as TGTGCCAGCAGCACCGGGCTTAGATCAGTCGGCGAGCAGTACTTC. It yields the protein CASSTGLRSVGEQYF. The variable domain in full, completed from reference TRBV9 and TRBJ2-7, reads DSGVTQTPKHLITATGQRVTLRCSPRSGDLSVYWYQQSLDQGLQFLIQYYNGEERAKGNILERFSAQQFPDLHSELNLSSLELGDSALYFCASSTGLRSVGEQYFGPGTRLTVT.

This chain's CDR3 is CASSLDRGQPLHF. Written as DNA, the CDR3 is TGTGCCAGCAGCTTAGACCGCGGGCAACCCCTCCACTTT. This chain links TRBV11-3 with TRBJ1-6; D is uncertain. The CDR3 runs 13 residues. The V gene's germline CDR1 is SGHNT and CDR2 YENEEA. Trimming removed 0 bases at V and 12 bases at J, with 9 bases between.

This clone is a singleton in its sample. J is TRBJ1-4 and V is TRBV30; D is possibly TRBD1 (5 bases). The CDR3 runs 16 residues. V lost 1 base to trimming and J lost 5 bases, with 17 bases between them. Germline V gene lookup returns CDR1 GTSNPN and CDR2 SVGIG (reference sequence). The CDR3 is CAWSEGRGLRNEKLFF. DNA for the CDR3: TGTGCCTGGAGTGAAGGACGGGGGTTGAGAAATGAAAAACTGTTTTTT.

The table lists this clone with a few counts. CDR3 sequence: CSASGTYEQYF. DNA of the CDR3: TGCAGTGCTAGTGGTACTTACGAGCAGTACTTC. The chain uses TRBV20-1 and TRBJ2-7, with D hard to call. Germline V gives CDR1 DFQATT, CDR2 SNEGSKA (reference sequence). Trimming removed 3 bases at V and 4 bases at J, with 7 bases between. The CDR3 has 11 amino acids.

The table lists this clone with a count of one. The chain combines TRBV5-6 with TRBJ2-1; D unclear. CDR1 and CDR2 from the germline V gene are SGHDT and YYEEEE. Trimming removed 2 bases at V and 4 bases at J, with 4 bases between. The CDR3 is 12 residues long. In DNA form, the CDR3 reads TGTGCCAGCAGCTTTATATACAATGAGCAGTTCTTC. The encoded protein is CASSFIYNEQFF. Filled out from reference TRBV5-6 and TRBJ2-1, the complete variable domain reads DAGVTQSPTHLIKTRGQQVTLRCSPKSGHDTVSWYQQALGQGPQFIFQYYEEEERQRGNFPDRFSGHQFPNYSSELNVNALLLGDSALYLCASSFIYNEQFFGPGTRLTVL.

This clone was counted a single time. The V call is TRBV7-3, the J call TRBJ2-3; 12 bases are a match to TRBD2. The germline CDR1 and CDR2 sequences are SGHTA and FQGTGA. The CDR3 length is 15 residues. V dropped 3 bases and J dropped 6; count of bases not matched to a gene: 4. This CDR3 reads CASSFLGTSGDTQYF. In DNA form, the CDR3 reads TGTGCCAGCAGCTTCTTGGGGACTAGCGGGGATACGCAGTATTTT.

The V and J genes are TRBV7-8 and TRBJ2-7, with 9 nucleotides matching TRBD1. The CDR3 loop spans 16 amino acids. With V trimmed by 2 bases and J by 2 bases, 7 bases remained unmatched. Germline lookup yields CDR1 SGHVS and CDR2 FQNEAQ. The CDR3 nucleotides are TGTGCCAGCAGCTTAACCCCCGGGACAGGGACCTACGAGCAGTACTTC. Encoded protein: CASSLTPGTGTYEQYF.

The chain uses TRBV7-3 and TRBJ1-1; D not resolved. V was pared by 4 bases and J by 4 bases, with 10 bases between. The CDR3 consists of 13 residues. Germline CDR1 is SGHTA and CDR2 is FQGTGA. The CDR3 here is CASSSAPGTEAFF. CDR3 DNA: TGTGCCAGCAGCTCCGCCCCGGGCACTGAAGCTTTCTTT.

J is TRBJ2-2 and V is TRBV11-3; D remains unclear. Germline V gene lookup returns CDR1 SGHNT and CDR2 YENEEA. The CDR3 has 12 residues. Deletions cut 5 bases from V and 6 bases from J, with 7 bases between. For the CDR3, the DNA is TGTGCCAGCAGCCTCCAGGCCGGGGAGCTGTTTTTT. Its translation is CASSLQAGELFF.

J is TRBJ1-4 and V is TRBV7-9, with D maybe TRBD1 (5 bases). V was cut by 3 bases and J by 10 bases, with 15 bases left in between. The CDR3 covers 14 residues. In germline, CDR1 is SEHNR, CDR2 FQNEAQ (reference sequence). The CDR3 nucleotides are TGTGCCAGCAGCTTTTCCGTTGTGGGGGGAAAACTGTTTTTT. It yields the protein CASSFSVVGGKLFF.

The chain recombines TRBV28 with TRBJ1-1; D gene unclear. Germline assignment: CDR1 MDHEN and CDR2 SYDVKM. The CDR3 totals 15 residues. The V end was cut by 5 bases, the J end by 2 bases, with 15 bases between. Here the CDR3 DNA reads TGTGCCAGCAGTGCCCCTTTGCCCAAAAACACTGAAGCTTTCTTT. The encoded protein is CASSAPLPKNTEAFF. Full variable domain (rest looked up from reference TRBV28 and TRBJ1-1): DVKVTQSSRYLVKRTGEKVFLECVQDMDHENMFWYRQDPGLGLRLIYFSYDVKMKEKGDIPEGYSVSREKKERFSLILESASTNQTSMYLCASSAPLPKNTEAFFGQGTRLTVV.

The chain has TRBV6-4 and TRBJ2-1; 7 bases line up with TRBD1. Unmatched junction bases numbered 15, after V lost 3 bases and J lost 7 bases. The germline gives CDR1 MRHNA, CDR2 SNTAGT. There are 17 residues in the CDR3. The DNA for the CDR3 is TGTGCCAGCAGTGATGTATGGGGACAGCTAGGCCTGAATGAGCAGTTCTTC. Encoded protein: CASSDVWGQLGLNEQFF.

The V and J genes are TRBV19 and TRBJ1-1; 9 positions match TRBD1. This CDR3 region has 12 residues. Germline V CDR1 and CDR2: LNHDA, SQIVND (reference sequence). With V trimmed by 5 bases and J by 6 bases, 1 base remained unmatched. The CDR3 DNA follows: TGTGCCAGTAGTGGACAGGGGTCTGAAGCTTTCTTT. Its translation is CASSGQGSEAFF.

The chain combines TRBV29-1 with TRBJ2-2; D is perhaps TRBD2 (7 bases). The V and J ends lost 5 bases and 5 bases respectively, with 15 bases between them. The CDR3 sequence is 14 residues long. Germline loops: CDR1 SQVTM, CDR2 ANQGSEA. In DNA form, the CDR3 reads TGCAGCGTTAAAAAACAGGGAGGGACCGGGGAGCTGTTTTTT. Amino acids: CSVKKQGGTGELFF.

V gene TRBV14 combines with J gene TRBJ2-7; D not resolved. Germline-derived CDR1 and CDR2 are SGHDN and FVKESK. The CDR3 covers 11 residues. V lost 5 bases, J lost 9 bases, and 11 bases lay in between. CDR3 coding DNA: TGTGCCAGCAGCGAGAGTTTCGTGCAGTACTTC. This encodes CASSESFVQYF.

This CDR3 is CASAQGLTDTQYF. CDR3 in DNA: TGCGCCAGCGCGCAGGGCCTCACAGATACGCAGTATTTT. The chain joins TRBV5-1 to TRBJ2-3, with a weak D call TRBD1 (5 bases). CDR1 is SGHRS, CDR2 YFSETQ, per germline. Trimming shortened V by 7 bases and J by 2 bases, and 11 bases separated the two germline ends. This CDR3 has 13 amino acids.

The rearrangement joins TRBV28 to TRBJ1-2; 7 bases are a match to TRBD1. The CDR3 is 14 amino acids. The germline V gene has CDR1 MDHEN and CDR2 SYDVKM. Losses at the gene ends were 3 bases for V and 3 bases for J; bases not matched to a gene: 4. CDR3 protein: CASSLTGLYYGYTF. The CDR3 coding sequence is TGTGCCAGCAGTTTGACAGGGCTGTACTATGGCTACACCTTC.

This CDR3 reads CASRASGRNEQFF. As DNA, the CDR3 is TGTGCCAGCAGGGCTAGCGGGAGGAATGAGCAGTTCTTC. The chain links TRBV28 to TRBJ2-1, with 11 bases that match TRBD2. This CDR3 is built from 13 residues. The germline V gene has CDR1 MDHEN and CDR2 SYDVKM. Unmatched junction bases numbered 2, after V lost 6 bases and J lost 7 bases.

This chain links TRBV7-9 with TRBJ1-1; D is unclear. The CDR3 covers 13 residues. Germline loops: CDR1 SEHNR, CDR2 FQNEAQ (reference sequence). Deletions cut 3 bases from V and 2 bases from J, with 7 bases between. The CDR3 DNA is TGTGCCAGCAGCTTCGAGCGAAACACTGAAGCTTTCTTT. It specifies CASSFERNTEAFF.

This chain uses TRBV4-2 with TRBJ1-1; a weak D match, TRBD1 (6 bases). Per germline, CDR1 LGHNA and CDR2 YNFKEQ. V shed 0 bases and J shed 1 base, with 12 bases lying between them. This CDR3 has 16 amino acids. The CDR3 region is CASSQDLGRGNTEAFF. The CDR3, as DNA: TGTGCCAGCAGCCAAGATCTAGGCAGGGGGAACACTGAAGCTTTCTTT.

The gene calls are TRBV28 and TRBJ2-5; 11 positions agree with TRBD1. Germline CDR1 MDHEN, CDR2 SYDVKM. The ends lost 4 bases at V and 3 bases at J; junction bases unmatched: 10. The CDR3 is 17 amino acids. In nucleotides, the CDR3 is TGTGCCAGCAGTTCTTGGACAGGGGGCAAAGGGAAAGAGACCCAGTACTTC. Translating it yields CASSSWTGGKGKETQYF.

The rearrangement joins TRBV7-2 to TRBJ2-5; TRBD2 matches at 13 bases. The CDR3 spans 15 residues. Germline CDR1 and CDR2: SGHTA and FQGNSA. The V gene end was trimmed by 3 bases and the J gene end by 5 bases; junction bases not matched to a gene: 3. CDR3 amino acids: CASSLGLAGTETQYF. CDR3 DNA: TGTGCCAGCAGCTTGGGACTAGCGGGAACGGAGACCCAGTACTTC.